The 27 T cell receptor beta chains in this list originate from one sample, sequenced in a study of blood T cell repertoires in COVID-19. Only in-frame clones appear in the TCRdb table, and some are missing; sequencing was by immunoSEQ multiplex PCR. The sample yields more than 250,000 clones, about 91% seen once. The sequencing sample was made of peripheral blood. These receptor sequences come from a woman aged 30 to 39 with COVID-19, enrolled during active disease.

The chain recombines TRBV3-1 (or the pseudogene TRBV3-2) with TRBJ1-1, with D uncertain. The ends were cut back, 3 bases at V and 7 bases at J, with 21 bases in the middle. Germline CDR1 reads LGHDT; CDR2 reads YNNKEL (reference sequence). The CDR3 runs 16 residues. The CDR3 nucleotides are TGTGCCAGCAGCCACGATAGGGAGGACCCGAAGAATGAAGCTTTCTTT. Translated, it gives CASSHDREDPKNEAFF.

This clone occurred once. The J gene is TRBJ1-1, the V gene TRBV27; D is perhaps TRBD1 (5 bases). The CDR3 is made up of 14 amino acids. V lost 0 bases and J lost 3, with 8 bases in between. Germline-derived CDR1 and CDR2 are MNHEY and SMNVEV (reference sequence). In nucleotides, the CDR3 is TGTGCCAGCAGTTTATCAGGGGAGGACACTGAAGCTTTCTTT. This sequence encodes CASSLSGEDTEAFF.

The rearrangement uses TRBV18 and TRBJ2-7, with 10 bases aligning to TRBD2. V was clipped by 0 bases and J by 6 bases; unmatched bases: 2. Germline CDR1 reads KGHSH; CDR2 reads LQKENI. There are 14 residues in the CDR3. The CDR3 loop is CASSPPLAGAEQYF. CDR3 bases: TGTGCCAGCTCACCACCTCTAGCGGGGGCCGAGCAGTACTTC.

The chain has TRBV19 and TRBJ1-3; 8 nucleotides line up with TRBD1. J gave up 3 bases and V 5 bases, and 9 bases lay outside the gene matches. This CDR3 comprises 16 residues. The germline V gene has CDR1 LNHDA and CDR2 SQIVND (reference sequence). The CDR3 bases are TGTGCCAGTAGTTGGCCTCAGGGGGCTAGTGGAAACACCATATATTTT. This codes for CASSWPQGASGNTIYF.

V usage is TRBV19 and J usage is TRBJ1-5, with D possibly TRBD1 on 5 matching bases. CDR1 LNHDA and CDR2 SQIVND come from the germline V gene (reference sequence). V shed 6 bases and J shed 7 bases, with 16 bases lying between them. The CDR3 totals 14 residues. CDR3: CASSPGGLGQPQHF. CDR3 nucleotides: TGTGCCAGTAGCCCCGGGGGGTTAGGGCAGCCCCAGCATTTT.

The chain has TRBV4-2 and TRBJ1-2; weak D call: TRBD1 (6 bases). Trimming took off 8 bases at V and 3 bases at J, with 13 bases between the two ends. The CDR3 contains 13 residues. In germline, CDR1 is LGHNA, CDR2 YNFKEQ. In nucleotides, the CDR3 is TGTGCCAGCGGGAAGGGGGGGTACTATGGCTACACCTTC. The encoded protein is CASGKGGYYGYTF.

Here the CDR3 reads CASSQAFPGLRGNTIYF. CDR3 bases: TGCGCCAGCAGCCAAGCCTTCCCGGGACTCAGGGGAAACACCATATATTTT. The rearrangement uses TRBV4-1 and TRBJ1-3, with D possibly TRBD1 on 5 matching bases. CDR1 and CDR2 from the germline V gene are MGHRA and YSYEKL. The CDR3 has 17 residues. V was cut by 1 base and J by 4 bases, with 17 bases left in between.

This chain links TRBV28 with TRBJ1-4; a weak D match, TRBD1 (5 bases). Trimming shortened V by 11 bases and J by 8 bases, and 21 bases separated the two germline ends. CDR1 and CDR2 (germline): MDHEN, SYDVKM. This CDR3 contains 14 residues. The chain's CDR3 is CAGSNRNFREKLFF. The CDR3 coding sequence is TGTGCCGGCTCTAACAGGAACTTTAGGGAAAAACTGTTTTTT.

In regard to this clone: The junction shows a germline mismatch at one end, possibly a read error. This sequence joins TRBV4-2 and TRBJ1-1, with TRBD1 matching 7 bases. CDR1 LGHNA and CDR2 YNFKEQ come from the germline V gene. The length of the CDR3 is 15 residues. The CDR3 DNA follows: TGTGCCACCAGCAGCCATACAGGGGAAGGCACTGAAGCTTTCTTT. It is translated as CATSSHTGEGTEAFF.

This clone was detected only once. J is TRBJ1-1 and V is TRBV7-6; unclear D gene. The germline gives CDR1 SGHVS, CDR2 FNYEAQ. V was shortened by 5 bases and J by 0 bases, with 16 bases between the two germline ends. The CDR3 is 16 residues long. This CDR3 is CASSPDGRHVNTEAFF. Written as DNA, the CDR3 is TGTGCCAGCAGCCCAGACGGGAGACACGTGAACACTGAAGCTTTCTTT.

This chain connects TRBV19 to TRBJ1-4, with 8 bases aligning to TRBD1. CDR1 is LNHDA and CDR2 is SQIVND in the germline V gene (reference sequence). The V and J ends lost 3 bases and 4 bases, in that order; junction bases with no gene match: 4. The CDR3 is made up of 15 amino acids. Written as DNA, the CDR3 is TGTGCCAGTAGTATTCGGGACAGGCTTAATGAAAAACTGTTTTTT. It yields the protein CASSIRDRLNEKLFF.

The chain links TRBV29-1 to TRBJ2-1; 10 bases align to TRBD2. V shed 6 bases and J 10 bases; nucleotides not matched to a gene: 6. In germline, CDR1 is SQVTM, CDR2 ANQGSEA. The CDR3 loop spans 12 amino acids. The CDR3 region is CSVSGGVREQFF. As DNA, the CDR3 is TGCAGCGTGAGCGGGGGGGTAAGAGAGCAGTTCTTC.

The chain has TRBV19 and TRBJ1-1, with D possibly matching TRBD1 (5 bases). The CDR3 runs to 13 residues. Per the germline V gene, CDR1 is LNHDA and CDR2 is SQIVND (reference sequence). Trimming removed 6 bases from V and 0 bases from J, with 8 bases in between. The CDR3 spells CASRQTVNTEAFF. Here the CDR3 DNA reads TGTGCCAGTAGACAGACAGTGAACACTGAAGCTTTCTTT.

Only one count was recorded for this clone. J is TRBJ2-5 and V is TRBV9; maybe TRBD2 (5 bases). The germline V and J ends were trimmed by 0 bases and 4 bases, with 7 bases remaining between them. The length of the CDR3 is 13 residues. Looked up from germline, CDR1 is SGDLS and CDR2 is YYNGEE. The CDR3 DNA sequence: TGTGCCAGCAGCGTAGGAGGGTTAGAGACCCAGTACTTC. This sequence encodes CASSVGGLETQYF.

CDR3 DNA: TGTGCCAGCAGTTACTCCGACATGAACGCTTCACCCCTCCACTTT. Protein product: CASSYSDMNASPLHF. This chain connects TRBV6-5 to TRBJ1-6; D gene unclear. Trimming took 0 bases from V and 9 from J, leaving 12 bases between them. The CDR3 sequence is 15 residues long. Germline CDR1 is MNHEY and CDR2 is SVGAGI.

V usage is TRBV7-2 and J usage is TRBJ1-1, with a possible D match to TRBD1 (5 bases). CDR1 is SGHTA and CDR2 is FQGNSA in the germline V gene. CDR3 length: 13 residues. V was pared by 5 bases and J by 1 base, with 8 bases between. CDR3 coding DNA: TGTGCCAGCAGCCGCGGGGCGAACACTGAAGCTTTCTTT. This codes for CASSRGANTEAFF.

This clone was seen only once. CDR3: CASRRTGVGTEAFF. CDR3 nucleotide sequence: TGTGCCAGCAGAAGGACAGGGGTTGGCACTGAAGCTTTCTTT. The genes are TRBV6-5 and TRBJ1-1, with TRBD1 identical over 9 bases. With V trimmed by 6 bases and J by 4 bases, 6 bases remained unmatched. The CDR3 sequence is 14 residues long. Per germline, CDR1 MNHEY and CDR2 SVGAGI.

J is TRBJ1-2 and V is TRBV6-4; tentative D call: TRBD1 (5 bases). V shed 3 bases and J shed 4 bases, with 15 bases lying between them. The CDR3 is 15 amino acids. Germline values: CDR1 MRHNA, CDR2 SNTAGT. The CDR3 bases are TGTGCCAGCAGTGAGGTCTCGGGTGGGGCCTATGGCTACACCTTC. Amino acids: CASSEVSGGAYGYTF.

This rearrangement joins TRBV27 to TRBJ2-3, with D possibly TRBD2 on 6 matching bases. V gave up 5 bases and J gave up 7 bases, with 19 bases separating them. The CDR3 consists of 15 residues. The germline V gene encodes CDR1 MNHEY and CDR2 SMNVEV (reference sequence). CDR3 amino acids: CASSPGTGVGYTQYF. In DNA form, the CDR3 reads TGTGCCAGCAGTCCCGGGACTGGGGTCGGGTATACGCAGTATTTT.

The genes are TRBV24-1 and TRBJ2-3, with a possible D match to TRBD2 (7 bases). V lost 7 bases and J lost 7, with 14 bases in between. CDR1 is KGHDR, CDR2 SFDVKD, per germline. The CDR3 contains 13 residues. The CDR3 nucleotides read TGTGCCACCAGCGGGGGGCCGGGGAATACGCAGTATTTT. Translated: CATSGGPGNTQYF.

For the CDR3, the DNA is TGTGCCAGCAGCCGGCGGGGGGGTGAGAGAAACACCATATATTTT. Its translation: CASSRRGGERNTIYF. The chain is built from TRBV7-2 and TRBJ1-3; possibly TRBD1 for D (5 bases). This CDR3 is built from 15 residues. With 5 bases removed from V and 5 bases from J, the gap between germline ends came to 16 bases. Germline CDR1 SGHTA, CDR2 FQGNSA.

This sequence joins TRBV27 and TRBJ1-4, with TRBD1 matching over 10 bases. This CDR3 contains 15 residues. V lost 3 bases, J lost 3 bases, and 1 base stayed unmatched. CDR1 and CDR2 from the germline V gene are MNHEY and SMNVEV (reference sequence). CDR3 in amino acids: CASSLTGGSNEKLFF. The CDR3 DNA sequence: TGTGCCAGCAGTTTGACAGGGGGCTCTAATGAAAAACTGTTTTTT. The full variable domain, rest sourced from reference TRBV27 and TRBJ1-4, is EAQVTQNPRYLITVTGKKLTVTCSQNMNHEYMSWYRQDPGLGLRQIYYSMNVEVTDKGDVPEGYKVSRKEKRNFPLILESPSPNQTSLYFCASSLTGGSNEKLFFGSGTQLSVL.

The chain combines TRBV29-1 with TRBJ1-4, with D perhaps TRBD1 (5 bases). Germline V gene sequence: CDR1 SQVTM, CDR2 ANQGSEA. V dropped 3 bases and J dropped 5 bases, with 7 bases sitting between them. The CDR3 covers 12 residues. The CDR3 protein is CSVETANEKLFF. The CDR3 nucleotides are TGCAGCGTTGAGACAGCAAATGAAAAACTGTTTTTT.

As for this clone: Other nucleotide sequences from this sample produce the same CDR3. The chain recombines TRBV6-5 with TRBJ1-5; D uncertain. Trimming removed 6 bases at V and 0 bases at J, with 6 bases between. The CDR3 spans 13 residues. Germline values: CDR1 MNHEY, CDR2 SVGAGI. DNA for the CDR3: TGTGCCAGCAGCCCCTATAGCAATCAGCCCCAGCATTTT. It is translated as CASSPYSNQPQHF.

The chain joins TRBV19 to TRBJ1-1, with 7 bases aligning to TRBD1. The CDR3 is 14 amino acids. Losses at the gene ends were 5 bases for V and 3 bases for J; bases not matched to a gene: 6. From germline, CDR1 is LNHDA and CDR2 SQIVND (reference sequence). The CDR3 protein is CASSAGGSYTEAFF. CDR3 nucleotide sequence: TGTGCCAGTAGTGCAGGGGGTAGTTACACTGAAGCTTTCTTT.

The chain employs TRBV7-7 and TRBJ2-1; 12 bases match TRBD2. V trimming: 5 bases; J trimming: 10 bases; junction bases outside the gene matches: 6. The CDR3 has 14 residues. Germline CDR1 and CDR2: SSHAT and FNYEAQ (reference sequence). In DNA, the CDR3 is TGTGCCAGCAGCCTGGGGACTAGCGGGCAGGAGCAGTTCTTC. Its translation is CASSLGTSGQEQFF.

This clone was recorded at least ten times. The rearrangement links TRBV11-1 to TRBJ2-5; 10 bases fit TRBD2. Trimming removed 2 bases from V and 0 bases from J; junction bases left unmatched: 3. The germline V gene encodes CDR1 SGHAT and CDR2 FQDESV (reference sequence). The CDR3 sequence is 16 residues long. This chain's CDR3 is CASSLSSGGDQETQYF. CDR3 nucleotides: TGTGCCAGCAGCTTATCCAGCGGGGGGGACCAAGAGACCCAGTACTTC.